This entry describes one T cell receptor (beta chain). As to time point: peripheral blood 6 weeks after treatment start. TCRdb's table, derived via immunoSEQ multiplex PCR, lists solely in-frame clones and lacks some. The sample includes 90,000 to 130,000 clones, more than 85% of them seen just once. These data are taken from a study of PD-L1 blockade in urothelial cancer. Overall study: Blood samples contained a median 141,255 T cells.

Trimming removed 3 bases from V and 8 bases from J, with 10 bases in between. Germline assignment: CDR1 SNHLY and CDR2 FYNNEI. There are 12 residues in the CDR3. This sequence joins TRBV2 and TRBJ1-2; D is ambiguous. This sequence was found in a man in his 60s with urothelial cancer. The sequencing here drew on PBMCs, taken around atezolizumab (anti-PD-L1) treatment. CDR3 amino acids: CASSEIQWGYTF. The CDR3 region has the DNA TGTGCCAGCAGTGAGATACAGTGGGGCTACACCTTC.